This is a list of T cell receptor beta chains from one sample in a study of T-cell memory formation after mild COVID-19. Each CDR3 protein is one row after TCRdb ran MiXCR on the 5' RACE reads. The sample has roughly 240,000 distinct CDR3 sequences, less than 20% seen once. What was sequenced was PBMCs or a T cell subset sorted from them (not recorded which). The receptors derive from an adult woman who had mild COVID-19 (a few samples of this study predate the infection). Cell type and time point are not known. Both conserved end residues are part of each CDR3. Each record gives: J gene, V gene, D gene, clone size, CDR3 DNA, CDR3 protein. The D gene is left open where the match is weak. The size of a clone is reported for some rows only, either as once, few or many, or as a class for expanded clones.

TRBJ1-1 TRBV24-1 NA NA TGTGCCACCAGTGATTCCGGGACGGCAAACACTGAAGCTTTCTTT CATSDSGTANTEAFF
TRBJ1-4 TRBV18 NA few TGTGCCAGCTCACCACGGGAGGCAAATGGCGAAAAACTGTTTTTT CASSPREANGEKLFF
TRBJ1-2 TRBV12-3/TRBV12-4 NA NA TGTGCCAGCAGCGACAGAGCGAGATCGGACTATCGCTACACCTTC CASSDRARSDYRYTF
TRBJ2-1 TRBV7-2 TRBD1 NA TGTGCCAGCAGCCTTCATGGAGCGGGACAGGGTAACAATGAGCAGTTCTTC CASSLHGAGQGNNEQFF
TRBJ2-7 TRBV7-2 NA few TGTGCCAGCAGCTTAACCGGACCTACCTACGAGCAGTACTTC CASSLTGPTYEQYF
TRBJ1-2 TRBV5-1 NA few TGCGCCAGCAGCTTGGGGGCTGGGCGCCTGATCTATGGCTACACCTTC CASSLGAGRLIYGYTF
TRBJ2-4 TRBV19 NA NA TGTGCCAGTAGACGCGTACTAGCCAAAAACATTCAGTACTTC CASRRVLAKNIQYF
TRBJ1-5 TRBV6-5 NA few TGTGCCAGCAGTTTGGCCTTTAGCAATCAGCCCCAGCATTTT CASSLAFSNQPQHF
TRBJ1-5 TRBV12-3/TRBV12-4 NA few TGTGCCAGCAGTCCCATGGCGAATATCGCCAATCAGCCCCAGCATTTT CASSPMANIANQPQHF
TRBJ2-1 TRBV20-1 NA NA TGCAGTGCTAGAGCTGGTGGTGAGCAGTTCTTC CSARAGGEQFF
TRBJ1-4 TRBV4-2 NA few TGTGCCAGCAGCCAAGATTTACAGGGAGGGGGAGAAAAACTGTTTTTT CASSQDLQGGGEKLFF
TRBJ1-1 TRBV20-1 TRBD1 NA TGCAGTGCTAGAGATGGGACAGGGATTTGGAACACTGAAGCTTTCTTT CSARDGTGIWNTEAFF
TRBJ1-6 TRBV5-5 TRBD1 many TGTGCCAGCAACAGGGGCCCGGCCTCACCCCTCCACTTT CASNRGPASPLHF
TRBJ1-6 TRBV20-1 TRBD1 many TGCAGTGCTAGAGATCCAAGGACAGGATCACCCCTCCACTTT CSARDPRTGSPLHF
TRBJ2-3 TRBV24-1 NA few TGTGCCACCAGTGATTTGTATCGGGCGGATACGCAGTATTTT CATSDLYRADTQYF
TRBJ2-4 TRBV6-5 NA NA TGTGCCACTTGGGACTCCGTAGCCAAAAACATTCAGTACTTC CATWDSVAKNIQYF
TRBJ2-3 TRBV7-2 NA NA TGTGCCAGCAGCTTTTGGGATAACACAGATACGCAGTATTTT CASSFWDNTDTQYF
TRBJ2-1 TRBV20-1 TRBD2 many TGCAGTGCTAACCGGGGACTAGTGCCCAATGAGCAGTTCTTC CSANRGLVPNEQFF
TRBJ1-1 TRBV19 NA NA TGTGCCAGTAGTTCAAGACGGTTGAACACTGAAGCTTTCTTT CASSSRRLNTEAFF
TRBJ2-6 TRBV3-1 NA few TGTGCCAGCAGCCAAGGGAGGGCTGGGGCCAACGTCCTGACTTTC CASSQGRAGANVLTF
TRBJ1-1 TRBV29-1 NA few TGCAGCGTCGCCGCGCAGATGAACACTGAAGCTTTCTTT CSVAAQMNTEAFF
TRBJ2-2 TRBV5-1 NA few TGCGCCAGCAGCCTATCGACAGTGAACACCGGGGAGCTGTTTTTT CASSLSTVNTGELFF
TRBJ2-1 TRBV24-1 TRBD2 NA TGTGCCACCAGTCTGGGGACTAGCGGATACAATGAGCAGTTCTTC CATSLGTSGYNEQFF
TRBJ2-3 TRBV5-1 TRBD2 NA TGCGCCAGCAGCTTAGCGGGGGCGCCGGCGACGGATACGCAGTATTTT CASSLAGAPATDTQYF
TRBJ2-6 TRBV12-3/TRBV12-4 NA NA TGTGCCAGCAGTTTTTTGCGGAGCTCTGGGGCCAACGTCCTGACTTTC CASSFLRSSGANVLTF
TRBJ2-1 TRBV2 NA many TGTGCCAGCAGCGATAACAATGAGCAGTTCTTC CASSDNNEQFF
TRBJ1-3 TRBV12-3/TRBV12-4 NA NA TGTGCCAGTGCCCTAAGGGCCTCCTCTGGAAACACCATATATTTT CASALRASSGNTIYF
TRBJ1-5 TRBV18 TRBD1 NA TGTGCCAGCTCAGCGGGACAGGGAAAGGGTCAGCCCCAGCATTTT CASSAGQGKGQPQHF
TRBJ2-1 TRBV29-1 NA few TGCAGCGTTGAAGAACTAGCATTTAATGAGCAGTTCTTC CSVEELAFNEQFF
TRBJ2-3 TRBV19 TRBD2 NA TGTGCCAGTAGCCCCTTTATGCGGGAGTTAGATACGCAGTATTTT CASSPFMRELDTQYF
TRBJ2-1 TRBV6-6 TRBD2 many TGTGCCAGCAGTCGGTCACGGGGGGACAATGAGCAGTTCTTC CASSRSRGDNEQFF
TRBJ1-1 TRBV14 NA many TGTGCCAGCAGCCATCGGACGGCCATGAACACTGAAGCTTTCTTT CASSHRTAMNTEAFF
TRBJ2-3 TRBV5-6 TRBD2 few TGTGCCAGCAGCGATAGACTAGCGGGGCTTATAGATACGCAGTATTTT CASSDRLAGLIDTQYF
TRBJ1-5 TRBV24-1 NA NA TGTGCCACCAGTGATTGGACAGCGGATCAGCCCCAGCATTTT CATSDWTADQPQHF
TRBJ2-5 TRBV7-7 NA few TGTGCCAGCAGCTTAGGCTCAGGGTTTGAGACCCAGTACTTC CASSLGSGFETQYF
TRBJ1-2 TRBV7-9 TRBD1 NA TGTGCCAGCAGCTTAGAGGGGACAGCCCTCTATGGCTACACCTTC CASSLEGTALYGYTF
TRBJ2-7 TRBV2 NA NA TGTGCCAGCAGTGTTGGAGGGGAGCAGTACTTC CASSVGGEQYF
TRBJ2-7 TRBV7-2 TRBD2 NA TGTGCCAGCAGCCCCCGGACTAGCGGGATCGACGAGCAGTACTTC CASSPRTSGIDEQYF